This T cell receptor beta chain appears in the sequencing data of a study of blood T cell repertoires in COVID-19. Across the study: PBMCs, B-cell-depleted T cells, or T cells provided the cDNA or gDNA that made up the material.

The CDR3 extends over 20 amino acids. CDR1 is SGHRS and CDR2 is YFSETQ in the germline V gene. The V gene lost 0 bases and the J gene lost 4 bases, with 26 bases spanning the gap. Method: immunoSEQ multiplex PCR; TCRdb's copy keeps in-frame clones and lacks some. This table holds about 84,000 clones, around three quarters found once. This chain joins TRBV5-1 and TRBJ2-1; D may be TRBD2 (5 bases). Sample: peripheral blood. The sequence was collected from a man aged 45 to 65 with active or convalescent COVID-19. CDR3 coding DNA: TGCGCCAGCAGCTTGGGGTATCGGGTCGCATTCCGAGAGGGTTACAATGAGCAGTTCTTC. The encoded protein is CASSLGYRVAFREGYNEQFF.